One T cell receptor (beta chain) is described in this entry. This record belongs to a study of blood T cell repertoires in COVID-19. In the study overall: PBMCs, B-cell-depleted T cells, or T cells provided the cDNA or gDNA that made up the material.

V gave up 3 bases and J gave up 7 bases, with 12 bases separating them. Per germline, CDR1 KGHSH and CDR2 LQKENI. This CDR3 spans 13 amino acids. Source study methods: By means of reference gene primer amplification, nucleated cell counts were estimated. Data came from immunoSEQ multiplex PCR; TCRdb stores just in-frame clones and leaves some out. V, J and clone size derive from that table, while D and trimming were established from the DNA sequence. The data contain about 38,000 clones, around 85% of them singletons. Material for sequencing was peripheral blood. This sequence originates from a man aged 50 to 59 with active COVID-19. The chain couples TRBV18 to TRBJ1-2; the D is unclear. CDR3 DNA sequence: TGTGCCAGCTCACCTGCAGGTTTGGGTGGCTACACCTTC. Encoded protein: CASSPAGLGGYTF.